Only one count was recorded for the clone carrying this T cell receptor beta chain. The antigen is not known. Other DNA variants within this sample encode the same CDR3. Documented treatment: around 19 received Ad26.COV2.S at low or high dose, single or two shots; 5 received placebo; per-sample allocation not given. The samples were gathered on day 63 after the first injection of vaccine or placebo. The record originates from a study of Ad26.COV2.S vaccination and SARS-CoV-2 variants. Study information: Enrollment placed the donor in the COV1001 Ad26.COV2.S trial arm.

Clones were read by immunoSEQ multiplex PCR, and TCRdb kept only the in-frame ones, dropping some. Of hundreds of thousands of clones detected, 89% appear once; the ten largest clones hold over 1.3%. General study findings and limits: Recipients given vaccine exceeded placebo recipients in spike-specific TCR breadth.

The V gene's germline CDR1 is GTSNPN and CDR2 SVGIG (reference sequence). The CDR3 has 13 residues. The V gene lost 3 bases and the J gene lost 1 base, with 7 bases spanning the gap. The chain has TRBV30 and TRBJ1-5; perhaps TRBD1 as D (5 bases). This specimen was peripheral blood, taken in a trial of Ad26.COV2.S vaccine versus placebo. The origin of this receptor is a person between 18 and 60 years old who received the Ad26.COV2.S COVID-19 vaccine or a placebo. The CDR3 nucleotides are TGTGCCTGGAGCAGGGACAGCAATCAGCCCCAGCATTTT. It codes for CAWSRDSNQPQHF. Full variable domain (outside the CDR3, taken from reference TRBV30 and TRBJ1-5): SQTIHQWPATLVQPVGSPLSLECTVEGTSNPNLYWYRQAAGRGLQLLFYSVGIGQISSEVPQNLSASRPQDRQFILSSKKLLLSDSGFYLCAWSRDSNQPQHFGDGTRLSIL.